The rows below give T cell receptor beta chains drawn from one sample of a study of blood T cell repertoires in COVID-19. Measured with immunoSEQ multiplex PCR; TCRdb has only the in-frame clones, and not every one. Among some 130,000 clones, 60% to 80% were seen once, and the ten largest hold approximately 2%. The sample comprised peripheral blood. The receptors here all came from a woman in her 70s with acute or convalescent COVID-19. The CDR3 runs from the conserved cysteine through the conserved F or W. The order of the fields is clone size, V gene, J gene, D gene, CDR3 DNA, CDR3 protein. A D gene is named only where the DNA matches it firmly. The size entry is marked missing in some rows and otherwise reads once, few, many or a size class.

>NA|TRBV4-1|TRBJ1-1|NA
TGCGCCAGCAGCCAACCCTTCTCGGTTGTTCCTGAAGCTTTCTTT
CASSQPFSVVPEAFF
>NA|TRBV7-2|TRBJ1-6|NA
TGTGCCAGCAGCCCGGAGTCCTCCCATAATTCACCCCTCCACTTT
CASSPESSHNSPLHF
>few|TRBV3-1/TRBV3-2|TRBJ1-3|NA
TGTGCCAGCAGCCTACGGAATGGGGAGGCATCCTCTGGAAACACCATATATTTT
CASSLRNGEASSGNTIYF
>NA|TRBV10-3|TRBJ2-1|TRBD2
TGTGCCATTCTAGCGGGAGAGGGCAATGAGCAGTTCTTC
CAILAGEGNEQFF
>NA|TRBV5-6|TRBJ2-2|TRBD1
TGTGCCAGCAGCTTGCCCCCGGGACAGTCCTCCATAGGGGAGCTGTTTTTT
CASSLPPGQSSIGELFF
>NA|TRBV18|TRBJ1-1|NA
TGTGCCAGCTCACCTAGACAGAACGAGCCCAACACTGAAGCTTTCTTT
CASSPRQNEPNTEAFF
>NA|TRBV27|TRBJ2-5|TRBD1
TGTGCCAGCAGTTTATTTTTCGGGACAGGGGGCGGAGAGACCCAGTACTTC
CASSLFFGTGGGETQYF
>NA|TRBV6-5|TRBJ1-4|NA
TGTGCCAGCAGTTACTCGAGCGGGGGAAAACTGTTTTTT
CASSYSSGGKLFF
>few|TRBV14|TRBJ2-1|NA
TGTGCCAGCAGCCAGCCCCGAAGGGGCTCAAAGCAGTTCTTC
CASSQPRRGSKQFF
>NA|TRBV10-3|TRBJ2-4|NA
TGTGCCATCAGACCGGACGGGAGTAACATTCAGTACTTC
CAIRPDGSNIQYF
>NA|TRBV4-1|TRBJ2-5|TRBD1
TGCGCCAGCAGCCAGGCCCCTCAGGGGGCGATCCTATTCGTGACCCAGTACTTC
CASSQAPQGAILFVTQYF
>few|TRBV6-5|TRBJ1-3|TRBD1
TGTGCCAGCAGTCCTCAGGGGGGCCCTGGAAACACCATATATTTT
CASSPQGGPGNTIYF
>NA|TRBV12-3/TRBV12-4|TRBJ1-2|TRBD1
TGTGCCAGCAGTTCACAGGGGATCTATGGCTACACCTTC
CASSSQGIYGYTF
>NA|TRBV6-6|TRBJ1-5|NA
TGTGCCAGCAGTGACACTTTTAGCAATCAGCCCCAGCATTTT
CASSDTFSNQPQHF
>NA|TRBV9|TRBJ1-5|TRBD1
TGTGCCAGCAGCCGTTCCGGGACAGTCGGTCAGCCCCAGCATTTT
CASSRSGTVGQPQHF
>NA|TRBV2|TRBJ2-2|TRBD1
TGTGCCAGCAGTACCGGGACAGGGGGGACCGGGGAGCTGTTTTTT
CASSTGTGGTGELFF
>many|TRBV18|TRBJ1-1|NA
TGTGCCAGCTCACCACCGCCAGGGTGGGTCACTGAAGCTTTCTTT
CASSPPPGWVTEAFF
>NA|TRBV3-1/TRBV3-2|TRBJ2-7|NA
TGTGCCAGCAGCTCCTCTACCGACGAGCAGTACTTC
CASSSSTDEQYF
>NA|TRBV7-6|TRBJ1-2|TRBD1
TGTGCCAGCAGCTTGGACAGGGGTGGCTACACCTTC
CASSLDRGGYTF
>NA|TRBV14|TRBJ1-3|NA
TGTGCCAGCAGCCGACCCAGGGGAAACACCATATATTTT
CASSRPRGNTIYF
>NA|TRBV12-3/TRBV12-4|TRBJ2-1|NA
TGTGCCAGTGGCTGGGCCAATGAGCAGTTCTTC
CASGWANEQFF
>once|TRBV19|TRBJ2-1|TRBD1
TGTGCCAGTAGTCTACAGGGGAGCTCCTACAATGAGCAGTTCTTC
CASSLQGSSYNEQFF
>once|TRBV7-2|TRBJ2-7|NA
TGTGCCAGCAGCTTAGTTGGACATGCCTACGAGCAGTACTTC
CASSLVGHAYEQYF
>NA|TRBV4-1|TRBJ1-1|TRBD1
TGCGCCAGCAGCCTCCGGACAGGGGCACCTGAAGCTTTCTTT
CASSLRTGAPEAFF
>NA|TRBV2|TRBJ2-1|TRBD1
TGTGCCAGCAGTGTTGCCAGGGGGCCGAACAATGAGCAGTTCTTC
CASSVARGPNNEQFF
>NA|TRBV7-2|TRBJ1-5|NA
TGTGCCAGCAGCTTAGTACGGGATCAGCCCCAGCATTTT
CASSLVRDQPQHF
>NA|TRBV29-1|TRBJ2-7|TRBD1
TGCAGCGTTCGGGGACAGGGCTACGAGCAGTACTTC
CSVRGQGYEQYF
>NA|TRBV19|TRBJ1-2|NA
TGTGCCAGTAGTATAACTACTAACTATGGCTACACCTTC
CASSITTNYGYTF
>few|TRBV6-6|TRBJ2-3|TRBD2
TGTGCCAGCATCGGAGACGGGGGGGCAGATACGCAGTATTTT
CASIGDGGADTQYF
>many|TRBV11-2|TRBJ2-2|NA
TGTGCCAGCAGCTTAACAGTTACGAACACCGGGGAGCTGTTTTTT
CASSLTVTNTGELFF
>few|TRBV6-6|TRBJ1-1|NA
TGTGCCAGCAGTCCTATAATGGGGGCGAACACTGAAGCTTTCTTT
CASSPIMGANTEAFF
>NA|TRBV19|TRBJ2-3|NA
TGTGCCAGTAGTTCCTCAGGGGCTAGCACAGATACGCAGTATTTT
CASSSSGASTDTQYF
>NA|TRBV7-6|TRBJ2-5|TRBD2
TGTGCCAGCAGCTTAAGCGGCGGGGGGCAAGAGACCCAGTACTTC
CASSLSGGGQETQYF
>once|TRBV9|TRBJ1-1|TRBD1
TGTGCCAGCAGCAGACAGGGCGGGACTGAAGCTTTCTTT
CASSRQGGTEAFF
>NA|TRBV30|TRBJ2-2|TRBD1
TGTGCCCAAACTAGGACAGGACACACCGGGGAGCTGTTTTTT
CAQTRTGHTGELFF
>NA|TRBV28|TRBJ1-5|TRBD1
TGTGCCAGCAGTCCTTCGGACAGGGAGGGCTACCAGCATTTT
CASSPSDREGYQHF
>NA|TRBV4-1|TRBJ2-3|TRBD2
TGCGCCAGCAGCCGCTCGGGACTAGCGGGAGGGGGTGGAGATACGCAGTATTTT
CASSRSGLAGGGGDTQYF
>few|TRBV19|TRBJ1-1|TRBD1
TGTGCCAGTAACGCTCCCCGGGACAGGGCGGCGAACACTGAAGCTTTCTTT
CASNAPRDRAANTEAFF
>NA|TRBV9|TRBJ2-7|TRBD2
TGTGCCAGCAGCGCATCGGGAGGACACACCTACGAGCAGTACTTC
CASSASGGHTYEQYF
>NA|TRBV5-1|TRBJ1-4|TRBD1
TGCGCCAGCAGCAAGACAGGGACTAATGAAAAACTGTTTTTT
CASSKTGTNEKLFF
>NA|TRBV18|TRBJ2-5|NA
TGTGCCAGCTCATCGGGACTTATTGGAGAGACCCAGTACTTC
CASSSGLIGETQYF
>NA|TRBV6-6|TRBJ2-5|TRBD1
TGTGCCAGCAGTTTAAACAGGGGGCGAAAAGAGACCCAGTACTTC
CASSLNRGRKETQYF
>NA|TRBV12-3/TRBV12-4|TRBJ2-1|NA
TGTGCCAGCAGCGAGGTGACTAGTGTATCGTTCTTC
CASSEVTSVSFF
>NA|TRBV7-9|TRBJ1-6|NA
TGTGCCAGCAGCTCCGACATCCCCTTTAATTCACCCCTCCACTTT
CASSSDIPFNSPLHF
>few|TRBV28|TRBJ2-7|TRBD1
TGTGCCAGCAGGACAGGGGGCCCCTACGAGCAGTACTTC
CASRTGGPYEQYF
>few|TRBV19|TRBJ1-1|NA
TGTGCCAGTAGTACAGGGGTCGGCCTGAACACTGAAGCTTTCTTT
CASSTGVGLNTEAFF
>NA|TRBV12-3/TRBV12-4|TRBJ2-1|NA
TGTGCCAGCAGTTTTCTCGTCTTGAATGAGCAGTTCTTC
CASSFLVLNEQFF
>NA|TRBV9|TRBJ2-7|NA
TGTGCCAGCAGTCGGGATCCAACCTACGAGCAGTACTTC
CASSRDPTYEQYF
>NA|TRBV28|TRBJ2-1|TRBD1
TGTGCCAGCAGTTCCACAGGGGGAAATGAGCAGTTCTTC
CASSSTGGNEQFF
>NA|TRBV27|TRBJ1-6|TRBD1
TGTGCCAGCAGTTTACGGTCAGGGGGCTGGAATTCACCCCTCCACTTT
CASSLRSGGWNSPLHF
>NA|TRBV4-2|TRBJ1-4|TRBD1
TGTGCCAGCAGCCAAGAGTACAGGGGAGGCGAAAAACTGTTTTTT
CASSQEYRGGEKLFF
>once|TRBV10-3|TRBJ2-4|NA
TGTGCCATCAGTGCGGGGGAATCCAAAAACATTCAGTACTTC
CAISAGESKNIQYF
>NA|TRBV23-1|TRBJ1-1|NA
TGCGCCAGCTATTGTAGGGGCGGCAAAGGAACTGAAGCTTTCTTT
CASYCRGGKGTEAFF